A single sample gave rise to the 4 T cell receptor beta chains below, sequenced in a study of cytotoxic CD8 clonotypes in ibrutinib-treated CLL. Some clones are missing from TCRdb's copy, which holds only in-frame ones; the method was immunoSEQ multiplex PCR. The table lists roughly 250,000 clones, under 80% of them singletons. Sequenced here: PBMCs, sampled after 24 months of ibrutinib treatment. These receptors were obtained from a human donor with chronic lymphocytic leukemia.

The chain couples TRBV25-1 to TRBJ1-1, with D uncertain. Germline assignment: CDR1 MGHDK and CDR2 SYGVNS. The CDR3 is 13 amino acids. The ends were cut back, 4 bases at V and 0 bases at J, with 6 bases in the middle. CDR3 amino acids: CASSAVMNTEAFF. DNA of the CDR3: TGTGCCAGCAGTGCCGTCATGAACACTGAAGCTTTCTTT.

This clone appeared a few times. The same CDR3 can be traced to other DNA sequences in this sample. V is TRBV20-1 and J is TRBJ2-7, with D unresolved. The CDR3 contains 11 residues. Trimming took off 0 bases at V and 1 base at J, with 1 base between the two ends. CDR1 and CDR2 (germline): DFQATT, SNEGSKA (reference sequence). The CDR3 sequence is CSARDSYEQYF. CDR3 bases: TGCAGTGCTAGAGATTCCTACGAGCAGTACTTC.

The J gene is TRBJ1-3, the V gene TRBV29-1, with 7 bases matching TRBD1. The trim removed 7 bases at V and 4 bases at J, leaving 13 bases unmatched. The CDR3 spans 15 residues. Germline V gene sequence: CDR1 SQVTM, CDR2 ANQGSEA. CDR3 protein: CSAIDRAWAGNTIYF. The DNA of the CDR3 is TGCAGCGCCATAGACAGGGCATGGGCCGGAAACACCATATATTTT.

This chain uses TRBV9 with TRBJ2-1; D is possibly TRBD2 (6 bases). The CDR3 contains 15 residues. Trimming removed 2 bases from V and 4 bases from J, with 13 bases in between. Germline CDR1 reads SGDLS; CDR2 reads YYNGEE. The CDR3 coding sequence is TGTGCCAGCAGCGTCCGCCGGGACTCTTACAATGAGCAGTTCTTC. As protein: CASSVRRDSYNEQFF.